What follows are 28 T cell receptor beta chains derived from one specimen sequenced in a study of PD-1 blockade in classical Hodgkin lymphoma. Produced via immunoSEQ multiplex PCR; TCRdb's table is partial and in-frame only. The table records around 30,000 clones, 70% to 80% of them present only once. Time point meaning: cycle 4 day 1 (C4D1), after around six weeks of nivolumab. Every one of the patients relapsed after autologous stem cell transplantation (brentuximab vedotin exposure was variable). The sample here was peripheral blood mononuclear cells (PBMCs), taken before the fourth cycle of nivolumab. Source of these receptors: a human donor with classical Hodgkin lymphoma.

J is TRBJ2-3 and V is TRBV5-7, with no clear D. TRBV5-7 is an ORF, with its function uncertain. The CDR3 spans 16 residues. V lost 4 bases, J lost 1 base, and 16 bases lay in between. This chain's CDR3 is CASSRLPNPGTDTQYF. CDR3 DNA: TGTGCCAGCAGCCGGCTTCCCAATCCTGGCACAGATACGCAGTATTTT.

The chain employs TRBV6-5 and TRBJ2-3; a possible D gene is TRBD2 (6 bases). Trimming removed 0 bases at V and 5 bases at J, with 12 bases between. The V gene's germline CDR1 is MNHEY and CDR2 SVGAGI. This CDR3 region has 15 residues. As DNA, the CDR3 is TGTGCCAGCAGTTACTCGAAGCAGGGAGGAGATACGCAGTATTTT. Amino acids: CASSYSKQGGDTQYF.

This chain connects TRBV5-5 to TRBJ2-7; D is uncertain. With 3 bases removed from V and 4 bases from J, the gap between germline ends came to 5 bases. From germline, CDR1 is SGHKS and CDR2 YYEKEE (reference sequence). The CDR3 is 11 residues long. CDR3 sequence: CASSSVYEQYF. DNA for the CDR3: TGTGCCAGCAGCTCGGTATACGAGCAGTACTTC.

The chain employs TRBV6-5 and TRBJ2-7, with TRBD1 identical over 7 bases. This CDR3 is built from 12 residues. V trimming: 2 bases; J trimming: 6 bases; junction bases outside the gene matches: 1. The germline gives CDR1 MNHEY, CDR2 SVGAGI. The CDR3 is CASSYGTAEQYF. CDR3 DNA: TGTGCCAGCAGTTACGGGACAGCCGAGCAGTACTTC.

The chain is built from TRBV27 and TRBJ1-1; the D is unclear. Germline V gene data show CDR1 as MNHEY and CDR2 as SMNVEV (reference sequence). V was pared by 9 bases and J by 4 bases, with 12 bases between. The CDR3 has 12 amino acids. CDR3 region: CASFGVFTEAFF. The CDR3, as DNA: TGTGCCAGTTTCGGGGTTTTCACTGAAGCTTTCTTT.

A few counts support this clone. This rearrangement joins TRBV5-1 to TRBJ1-2; possibly TRBD1 for D (5 bases). Germline V gives CDR1 SGHRS, CDR2 YFSETQ. Trimming cost V 6 bases and J 7 bases, with 16 bases left between them. The CDR3 totals 13 residues. In nucleotides, the CDR3 is TGCGCCAGCATGGACCTCGAGGGGACTGGCTACACCTTC. As protein: CASMDLEGTGYTF.

V gene TRBV29-1 combines with J gene TRBJ1-1, with TRBD1 matching 9 bases. From germline, CDR1 is SQVTM and CDR2 ANQGSEA. V lost 7 bases, J lost 6 bases, and 12 bases stayed unmatched. This CDR3 region has 14 residues. CDR3 sequence (DNA): TGCAGCGCGAAATGGACAGGGGCTTCAGCTGAAGCTTTCTTT. Its protein product is CSAKWTGASAEAFF. Combining the CDR3 with reference TRBV29-1 and TRBJ1-1 gives the whole variable domain SAVISQKPSRDICQRGTSLTIQCQVDSQVTMMFWYRQQPGQSLTLIATANQGSEATYESGFVIDKFPISRPNLTFSTLTVSNMSPEDSSIYLCSAKWTGASAEAFFGQGTRLTVV.

This rearrangement joins TRBV4-3 to TRBJ1-4; unclear D gene. Germline V gene lookup returns CDR1 LGHNA and CDR2 YSLEER. The CDR3 loop spans 16 amino acids. The V end lost 3 bases, the J end lost 2 bases, and 13 bases lay between the germline ends. The CDR3 loop reads CASSQSHGVTNEKLFF. CDR3 sequence (DNA): TGCGCCAGCAGCCAGTCCCACGGGGTCACTAATGAAAAACTGTTTTTT.

The V gene is TRBV9, the J gene TRBJ2-6; 11 bases align to TRBD1. J gave up 0 bases and V 1 base, and 6 bases lay outside the gene matches. The CDR3 runs 19 residues. Germline V lookup: CDR1 SGDLS, CDR2 YYNGEE. In nucleotides, the CDR3 is TGTGCCAGCAGCGTATCCGGGACAGGGGGTCTCTCTGGGGCCAACGTCCTGACTTTC. Its translation is CASSVSGTGGLSGANVLTF.

CDR3 residues: CASRLTSGGEPSTDTQYF. CDR3 bases: TGTGCCAGCAGGCTTACTAGCGGGGGCGAACCCAGCACAGATACGCAGTATTTT. The genes are TRBV7-6 and TRBJ2-3; TRBD2 aligns across 11 bases. V trimming: 6 bases; J trimming: 0 bases; junction bases outside the gene matches: 11. This CDR3 has 18 amino acids. Germline CDR1 and CDR2: SGHVS and FNYEAQ.

This chain connects TRBV18 to TRBJ2-2, with 12 bases that match TRBD2. This CDR3 spans 17 amino acids. The V gene's germline CDR1 is KGHSH and CDR2 LQKENI. The V gene end was trimmed by 3 bases and the J gene end by 5 bases; junction bases not matched to a gene: 7. The CDR3 region is CASSPSLAGGPTGELFF. The CDR3 DNA sequence: TGTGCCAGCTCACCGAGTCTAGCGGGAGGGCCGACCGGGGAGCTGTTTTTT. Full variable domain (missing parts from reference TRBV18 and TRBJ2-2): NAGVMQNPRHLVRRRGQEARLRCSPMKGHSHVYWYRQLPEEGLKFMVYLQKENIIDESGMPKERFSAEFPKEGPSILRIQQVVRGDSAAYFCASSPSLAGGPTGELFFGEGSRLTVL.

V usage is TRBV27 and J usage is TRBJ1-1; weak D call: TRBD1 (5 bases). Germline CDR1 is MNHEY and CDR2 is SMNVEV (reference sequence). The CDR3 covers 14 residues. V was trimmed by 6 bases and J by 0 bases, leaving 11 bases between them. CDR3 region: CASSRQIMNTEAFF. DNA of the CDR3: TGTGCCAGCAGCAGACAGATTATGAACACTGAAGCTTTCTTT.

The V and J genes are TRBV27 and TRBJ1-1, with 7 bases fitting TRBD1. Germline CDR1 MNHEY, CDR2 SMNVEV (reference sequence). There are 14 residues in the CDR3. J gave up 0 bases and V 4 bases, and 2 bases lay outside the gene matches. The CDR3 bases are TGTGCCAGCAGTTCGGGACAGATGAACACTGAAGCTTTCTTT. It codes for CASSSGQMNTEAFF.

This rearrangement joins TRBV7-9 to TRBJ1-5, with unresolved D. CDR1 is SEHNR and CDR2 is FQNEAQ in the germline V gene (reference sequence). CDR3 size: 14 residues. DNA of the CDR3: TGTGGGAGCACGGTGGACGGTAACAATCAGCCCCAGCATTTT. Encoded protein: CGSTVDGNNQPQHF.

The chain joins TRBV7-9 to TRBJ1-1; 8 nucleotides match TRBD1. The CDR3 length is 15 residues. In germline, CDR1 is SEHNR, CDR2 FQNEAQ (reference sequence). The V gene end was trimmed by 5 bases and the J gene end by 4 bases; junction bases not matched to a gene: 9. CDR3: CASSLWTGMSTEAFF. CDR3 nucleotides: TGTGCCAGCAGCCTATGGACAGGGATGAGCACTGAAGCTTTCTTT. The complete variable domain, with remaining parts taken from reference TRBV7-9 and TRBJ1-1, reads DTGVSQNPRHKITKRGQNVTFRCDPISEHNRLYWYRQTLGQGPEFLTYFQNEAQLEKSRLLSDRFSAERPKGSFSTLEIQRTEQGDSAMYLCASSLWTGMSTEAFFGQGTRLTVV.

The chain carries TRBV30 and TRBJ1-2; D is unresolved. Germline assignment: CDR1 GTSNPN and CDR2 SVGIG (reference sequence). This CDR3 has 10 amino acids. Trimming took 5 bases from V and 1 from J, leaving 2 bases between them. The CDR3 here is CAWDNYGYTF. DNA for the CDR3: TGTGCCTGGGATAACTATGGCTACACCTTC.

This chain joins TRBV29-1 and TRBJ1-2; a possible D gene is TRBD1 (6 bases). V lost 3 bases, J lost 4 bases, and 9 bases lay in between. CDR1 is SQVTM, CDR2 ANQGSEA, per germline. This CDR3 is 12 amino acids long. CDR3 residues: CSVDTGPYGYTF. The CDR3 DNA reads as TGCAGCGTTGATACAGGGCCCTATGGCTACACCTTC.

J is TRBJ1-1 and V is TRBV7-9, with D possibly TRBD1 on 6 matching bases. CDR1 SEHNR and CDR2 FQNEAQ come from the germline V gene (reference sequence). Trimming removed 4 bases at V and 0 bases at J, with 15 bases between. This CDR3 contains 16 residues. CDR3 in DNA: TGTGCCAGCAGCTCCCCCTCAACAGGGATGAACACTGAAGCTTTCTTT. This encodes CASSSPSTGMNTEAFF.

The rearrangement links TRBV5-5 to TRBJ1-3; D not certain. Trimming removed 3 bases from V and 2 bases from J, with 9 bases in between. CDR1 and CDR2 from the germline V gene are SGHKS and YYEKEE (reference sequence). The CDR3 covers 14 residues. The CDR3 loop is CASSWDNPGNTIYF. For the CDR3, the DNA is TGTGCCAGCAGCTGGGATAACCCTGGAAACACCATATATTTT.

This clone was detected only a few times. The chain recombines TRBV27 with TRBJ1-2; possible D gene TRBD1, 5 bases. Trimming cost V 6 bases and J 0 bases, with 14 bases left between them. This CDR3 has 15 residues. CDR1 MNHEY and CDR2 SMNVEV come from the germline V gene (reference sequence). The CDR3 DNA reads as TGTGCCAGCAGACCCGACAGTGCCCCTAACTATGGCTACACCTTC. Its translation: CASRPDSAPNYGYTF.

This clone qualifies as medium-sized. V and J are TRBV7-3 and TRBJ1-1; D remains unclear. Germline lookup yields CDR1 SGHTA and CDR2 FQGTGA. Trimming shortened V by 8 bases and J by 1 base, and 14 bases separated the two germline ends. The CDR3 is made up of 14 amino acids. The CDR3 spells CASCRGAGNTEAFF. DNA of the CDR3: TGTGCCAGCTGCCGAGGCGCGGGGAACACTGAAGCTTTCTTT. Supplemented by reference TRBV7-3 and TRBJ1-1, the full variable domain reads GAGVSQTPSNKVTEKGKYVELRCDPISGHTALYWYRQSLGQGPEFLIYFQGTGAADDSGLPNDRFFAVRPEGSVSTLKIQRTERGDSAVYLCASCRGAGNTEAFFGQGTRLTVV.

The chain combines TRBV15 with TRBJ2-3; either TRBD1 or TRBD2 may supply D (5 bases each). CDR3 size: 17 residues. Per germline, CDR1 LNHNV and CDR2 YYDKDF (reference sequence). V dropped 3 bases and J dropped 2 bases, with 18 bases sitting between them. CDR3 DNA sequence: TGTGCCACCAGCAGTTCCGGGGCGGTTCATAACACAGATACGCAGTATTTT. Amino acids: CATSSSGAVHNTDTQYF. Drawing the rest from reference TRBV15 and TRBJ2-3, the complete variable domain is DAMVIQNPRYQVTQFGKPVTLSCSQTLNHNVMYWYQQKSSQAPKLLFHYYDKDFNNEADTPDNFQSRRPNTSFCFLDIRSPGLGDTAMYLCATSSSGAVHNTDTQYFGPGTRLTVL.

V usage is TRBV6-6 and J usage is TRBJ1-1; no definite D call. Trimming pared 6 bases from V and 8 bases from J, leaving 10 bases between. The CDR3 contains 11 residues. The germline V gene encodes CDR1 MNHNY and CDR2 SVGAGI (reference sequence). CDR3 DNA: TGTGCCAGCAGCCGAGGGAGCGAAGCTTTCTTT. Amino acid sequence: CASSRGSEAFF.

V and J are TRBV25-1 and TRBJ2-5, with a tentative D call TRBD1 (6 bases). This CDR3 has 12 amino acids. Germline V lookup: CDR1 MGHDK, CDR2 SYGVNS. The V and J ends lost 3 bases and 8 bases respectively, with 10 bases between them. Here the CDR3 reads CASSDRGVTQYF. The CDR3 region has the DNA TGTGCCAGCAGTGACAGGGGAGTTACCCAGTACTTC.

The V gene is TRBV7-2, the J gene TRBJ2-5; D uncertain. Germline lookup yields CDR1 SGHTA and CDR2 FQGNSA. CDR3 length: 15 residues. Deletions cut 3 bases from V and 0 bases from J, with 11 bases between. The CDR3 spells CASSFRLGYQETQYF. The CDR3 coding sequence is TGTGCCAGCAGCTTCAGGCTGGGGTACCAAGAGACCCAGTACTTC.

The V call is TRBV19, the J call TRBJ2-3; unclear D gene. In germline, CDR1 is LNHDA, CDR2 SQIVND (reference sequence). Between the trimmed V and J ends, which lost 3 bases and 4 bases, there was a span of 8 bases. The CDR3 spans 13 residues. The CDR3 loop reads CASSIPPADTQYF. DNA of the CDR3: TGTGCCAGTAGTATCCCTCCAGCAGATACGCAGTATTTT.

CDR3 protein: CASSVEGSSYEQYF. The CDR3 DNA sequence: TGTGCCAGCAGCGTCGAGGGCAGCTCCTACGAGCAGTACTTC. The V call is TRBV9, the J call TRBJ2-7; D perhaps matches TRBD2 (5 bases). The germline V gene encodes CDR1 SGDLS and CDR2 YYNGEE. Between the trimmed V and J ends, which lost 2 bases and 0 bases, there was a span of 9 bases. This CDR3 contains 14 residues.

As concerns this clone: A junction end diverges from the germline sequence, so it may reflect a read error. This chain connects TRBV7-7 to TRBJ2-2, with 10 bases that match TRBD2. The CDR3 is made up of 15 amino acids. Germline loops: CDR1 SSHAT, CDR2 FNYEAQ (reference sequence). This chain's CDR3 is CASSLSLAGAGELFF. CDR3 nucleotide sequence: TGTGCTAGCAGCTTGTCGCTAGCGGGAGCCGGGGAGCTGTTTTTT.